This TCR beta chain emerged from a study of blood T cell repertoires in COVID-19. Across the study: Samples taken during acute and convalescent COVID-19 were collected in the United States, Italy and Spain. From T cells, B-cell-depleted T cells, or PBMCs came the material, which was cDNA or gDNA.

Germline CDR1 SGHNT, CDR2 YYREEE (reference sequence). V shed 4 bases and J 6 bases; nucleotides not matched to a gene: 5. The CDR3 extends over 15 amino acids. Here immunoSEQ multiplex PCR was the method, and the copy in TCRdb shows in-frame clones only, minus some. The sample includes 110,000 to 150,000 clones, 80% to 90% of them seen just once. The material sequenced was PBMCs or T cells enriched from blood (not recorded which). This sequence was found in a man aged 50 to 60 who had recovered from COVID-19. This chain uses TRBV5-4 with TRBJ1-4; 11 positions match TRBD1. CDR3 nucleotides: TGTGCCAGCAGCCGCGGGGGACAGGGGGATGAAAAACTGTTTTTT. It specifies CASSRGGQGDEKLFF. The complete variable domain, with remaining parts taken from reference TRBV5-4 and TRBJ1-4, reads ETGVTQSPTHLIKTRGQQVTLRCSSQSGHNTVSWYQQALGQGPQFIFQYYREEENGRGNFPPRFSGLQFPNYSSELNVNALELDDSALYLCASSRGGQGDEKLFFGSGTQLSVL.